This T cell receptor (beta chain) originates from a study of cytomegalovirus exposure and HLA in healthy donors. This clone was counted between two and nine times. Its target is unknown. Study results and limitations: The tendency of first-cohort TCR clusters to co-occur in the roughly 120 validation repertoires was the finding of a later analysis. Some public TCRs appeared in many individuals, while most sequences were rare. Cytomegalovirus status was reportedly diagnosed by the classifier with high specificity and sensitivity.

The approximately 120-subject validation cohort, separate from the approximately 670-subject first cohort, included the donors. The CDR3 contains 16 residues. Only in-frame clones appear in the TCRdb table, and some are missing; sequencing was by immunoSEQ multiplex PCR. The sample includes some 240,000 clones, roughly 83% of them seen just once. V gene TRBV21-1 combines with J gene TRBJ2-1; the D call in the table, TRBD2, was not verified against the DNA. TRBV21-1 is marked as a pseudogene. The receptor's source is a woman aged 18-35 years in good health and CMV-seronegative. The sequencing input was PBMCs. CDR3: CASSKGGTSSYNEQFF. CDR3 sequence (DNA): TGTGCCAGCAGCAAAGGAGGGACTAGCTCCTACAATGAGCAGTTCTTC.